The source of this TCR beta chain is a study of blood T cells in healthy people across ages. Study-wide points: Leaving the PBMCs unsorted stopped any conclusive comparison of naive versus antigen-experienced cells.

Germline trimming cut 3 bases from V and 6 bases from J; bases unmatched to any gene: 8. This CDR3 contains 16 residues. Using a J-beta primer mix together with a sample-barcoded 5' primer, a second PCR was run for about 7 to 12 cycles. MiXCR, applied by TCRdb to the 5' RACE reads, yields one record per CDR3 protein. The sample includes under 1,000,000 distinct CDR3 sequences, 46% of them seen just once. This clonotype came up a few times. What it recognizes is unknown. The chain is built from TRBV12-3 or TRBV12-4 and TRBJ2-1; 10 bases match TRBD1. The sequencing sample was made of blood. The origin of this receptor is a man aged 80 or over in good health. CDR3 in amino acids: CASSFPGQGTGNEQFF. For the CDR3, the DNA is TGTGCCAGCAGTTTCCCGGGACAGGGGACGGGCAATGAGCAGTTCTTC.